This TCR beta chain is drawn from a study of beta chain features in type 1 diabetes. Points from the study as a whole: TCRB CDR3 length was moderately but significantly reduced in all four CD4+ subsets of Type 1 diabetes patients.

This CDR3 region has 18 residues. Germline V lookup: CDR1 LNHNV, CDR2 YYDKDF (reference sequence). V gave up 2 bases and J gave up 0 bases; unmatched junction bases: 8. On this clone: Its antigen is not known.

The isolated RNA, all of it, was reverse transcribed, so expressed TCRB transcripts were what got sequenced. Libraries were prepared by immunoSEQ multiplex PCR; TCRdb keeps only in-frame clonotypes and omits some of them. The data contain approximately 730,000 clones, about an eighth of them singletons. Sequenced input: naive CD4+ T cells from blood. This sequence originates from a man aged 18 to 29 with type 1 diabetes. The chain joins TRBV15 to TRBJ1-5, with TRBD1 matching over 9 bases. The CDR3, as DNA: TGTGCCACCAGCAGACCAAGACAGGGGGAGATTAGCAATCAGCCCCAGCATTTT. This gives the protein CATSRPRQGEISNQPQHF.